This T cell receptor beta chain came from a study of shared clonotypes between healthy human individuals. Across the whole study: Researchers drew samples from two women and three men aged 18 to 49. General study points: A handful of donors shared approximately 5% of their naive CD4 clonotypes. For sorted subsets, rarefaction showed incomplete sequencing despite large depth. Clonotype sharing levels among donors were expected to vary with sequencing depth.

V was cut by 8 bases and J by 3 bases, with 17 bases left in between. The CDR3 sequence is 15 residues long. Germline V gene sequence: CDR1 LNHDA, CDR2 SQIVND (reference sequence). Repertoires were generated with immunoSEQ multiplex PCR, while TCRdb's copy carries only in-frame clones and drops some. This table holds about 530,000 clones, almost 97% found once. To note about this clone: What it binds is not known.

The TCR comes from a woman aged 25 to 45 in good health. The source material was naive CD4+ T cells sorted from blood. Subset in this sample: CD45RA+ positively selected. J is TRBJ1-5 and V is TRBV19; D perhaps matches TRBD1 (5 bases). The CDR3 bases are TGTGCCAGTGCTCGGGGGGGAATCGTCAATCAGCCCCAGCATTTT. Protein sequence: CASARGGIVNQPQHF.